This is a list of T cell receptor beta chains from one sample in a study of CD8 T cells in ankylosing spondylitis. TCRdb recomputed calls from the 5' RACE reads with MiXCR, one row per CDR3 protein. The repertoire has about 150,000 distinct CDR3 sequences, about 42% of them found once; the top ten carry roughly 15%. The sequencing sample was made of synovial fluid, either unsorted or a sorted T cell fraction (not recorded which). The receptors originated from a male donor with ankylosing spondylitis. Each CDR3 is given with its conserved first and last residue. The D gene is left open where the match is weak. Clone size is shown for a subset of rows, as once, few, many or a class of expanded clone.

V	D	size	J	DNA	CDR3
TRBV28	NA	NA	TRBJ1-5	TGTGCCAGCACCCCGCGAGGGCAGGGGAGTTTTCCCCAGCATTTT	CASTPRGQGSFPQHF
TRBV20-1	NA	many	TRBJ2-1	TGCAGTGCTAGGCAGGAGGGGCGACCCGTGTTCTTC	CSARQEGRPVFF
TRBV7-3	TRBD1	NA	TRBJ2-2	TGTGCCAGCAGCTCTCCCGGGACAGAGGGAAGCACCGGGGAGCTGTTTTTT	CASSSPGTEGSTGELFF
TRBV6-4	NA	NA	TRBJ1-5	TGTGCCAGCAGAGGGGCCCCCGCTGGTCAGCCCCAGCATTTT	CASRGAPAGQPQHF
TRBV7-9	NA	NA	TRBJ2-1	TGTGCCAGCAGCTTATCTACAGCGCGGCGGTTCTTC	CASSLSTARRFF
TRBV5-5	NA	NA	TRBJ1-1	TGTGCCAGCAGCTTGCCGCTGAACACTGAAGCTTTCTTT	CASSLPLNTEAFF
TRBV20-1	TRBD2	NA	TRBJ2-7	TGCAGTGCGGACGGGACTAGCGGAACCCCAGGGGGGTACGAGCAGTACTTC	CSADGTSGTPGGYEQYF
TRBV10-1	NA	NA	TRBJ2-3	TGCGCCAGCCCACCCCCCCCGCGCCGCACAGATACGCAGTATTTT	CASPPPPRRTDTQYF
TRBV12-3/TRBV12-4	NA	NA	TRBJ2-7	TGTGCCAGCAGTTTAGACTACCGACTCCACGAGCAGTACTTC	CASSLDYRLHEQYF
TRBV4-1	NA	NA	TRBJ1-2	TGCGCCAGCAGCCAAGAAACAGCATTAAAGGGCTACACCTTC	CASSQETALKGYTF
TRBV11-2	NA	NA	TRBJ2-1	TGTGCCAGCAGCTTAGTCGGAGGGGCTTACAATGAGCAGTTCTTC	CASSLVGGAYNEQFF
TRBV7-9	TRBD2	NA	TRBJ2-7	TGTGCCAGCAGCTGGGGGGGTCGGCAGGGATCCGAGCAGTACTTC	CASSWGGRQGSEQYF
TRBV4-1	NA	NA	TRBJ2-7	TGCGCCAGCAGCCCGACAGCTGAGAACGAGCAGTACTTC	CASSPTAENEQYF
TRBV5-1	NA	few	TRBJ1-6	TGCGCCAGATATCGCCGACTCGTCTACGACCATAATTCACCCCTCCACTTT	CARYRRLVYDHNSPLHF
TRBV6-6	NA	few	TRBJ2-7	TGTGCCAGCAGTTACTCGAGAGGAGAGCAGTACTTC	CASSYSRGEQYF
TRBV4-1	NA	once	TRBJ2-7	TGCGCCAGCAGCCAGACGGAGGTAGGGTGGCAGTACTTC	CASSQTEVGWQYF
TRBV29-1	NA	few	TRBJ2-5	TGCAGCGTTGAAAACGGACCAGGGGAGACCCAGTACTTC	CSVENGPGETQYF
TRBV14	TRBD1	NA	TRBJ1-2	TGTGCCAGCAGCCCTTCGGCGGACAGGCCTATGGTAGTCACCTTC	CASSPSADRPMVVTF
TRBV5-1	NA	NA	TRBJ1-1	TGCGCCAGCAGCCCGGGGACGAACACTGAAGCTTTCTTT	CASSPGTNTEAFF
TRBV14	NA	NA	TRBJ2-1	TGTGCCAGCAGCCAAGTCGCGGCAGGGGCCGGAGGCTACAATGAGCAGTTCTTC	CASSQVAAGAGGYNEQFF
TRBV12-3/TRBV12-4	NA	NA	TRBJ2-2	TGTGCCAGCAGTTTCTTACAGGGTTTTTCGGGGGAGCTGTTTTTT	CASSFLQGFSGELFF
TRBV4-2	NA	NA	TRBJ2-3	TGTGCCAGCAGCCTCCCGGCTAGGAGGACCAGCACAGATACGCAGTATTTT	CASSLPARRTSTDTQYF
TRBV7-9	NA	NA	TRBJ2-7	TGTGCCAGCAGCTTGACGGGGACCGACCTCTACGAGCAGTACTTC	CASSLTGTDLYEQYF
TRBV12-3/TRBV12-4	TRBD1	once	TRBJ1-1	TGTGCCAGCAGTACCCCAGGGGGCCGGGGCACTGAAGCTTTCTTT	CASSTPGGRGTEAFF
TRBV6-5	NA	NA	TRBJ2-1	TGTGCCAGCAGTTTCCTTGGCGGTAACGCGGTGGAGCAGTTCTTC	CASSFLGGNAVEQFF
TRBV7-6	NA	few	TRBJ2-3	TGTGCCAGCAGCCCCTCCCGGTCAGATACGCAGTATTTT	CASSPSRSDTQYF
TRBV3-1	NA	few	TRBJ2-6	TGTGCCAGCAGCCCCTGGGCTGGGGCCAACGTCCTGACTTTC	CASSPWAGANVLTF
TRBV7-9	NA	NA	TRBJ2-1	TGTGCCAGCAGCTCCACCCGGGAGAGCAATGAGCAGTTCTTC	CASSSTRESNEQFF
TRBV10-2	NA	NA	TRBJ2-1	TGCGCCAGCAGTGAGTCGTATGGGACCAGCTCCTACAATGAGCAGTTCTTC	CASSESYGTSSYNEQFF
TRBV11-1	TRBD2	few	TRBJ2-1	TGTGCCAGCAGCTTAGGTTCTAGCGGGGAGCAGTTCTTC	CASSLGSSGEQFF
TRBV4-2	NA	NA	TRBJ2-7	TGTGCCAGCAGCCAAGATGTTGAAACGGGATCCCTCTACGAGCAGTACTTC	CASSQDVETGSLYEQYF
TRBV4-1	TRBD1	NA	TRBJ2-7	TGCGCCAGCAGCCAAGGAGTGCGGACAGGGGCGGGCGAGCAGTACTTC	CASSQGVRTGAGEQYF
TRBV11-2	NA	NA	TRBJ2-4	TGTGCCAGCAGCCAATACCCCAGGGATACCAAAAACATTCAGTACTTC	CASSQYPRDTKNIQYF
TRBV6-2/TRBV6-3	NA	NA	TRBJ2-3	TGTGCCAGCGGGCCTCCCACAGATACGCAGTATTTT	CASGPPTDTQYF
TRBV5-8	NA	NA	TRBJ2-1	TGTGCCAGCAGCTTCGAATTCCATGAGCAGTTCTTC	CASSFEFHEQFF
TRBV6-1	NA	NA	TRBJ1-2	TGTGCCAGCAGTGAGGGAACTTACTATGGCTACACCTTC	CASSEGTYYGYTF
TRBV28	NA	few	TRBJ1-5	TGTGCCAGCAGCCCCGGGACGACCGAGAGTCAGCCCCAGCATTTT	CASSPGTTESQPQHF
TRBV12-3/TRBV12-4	TRBD1	NA	TRBJ2-7	TGTGCCAGCAGTTCCACCTTCCGGGACAGGCACTACGAGCAGTACTTC	CASSSTFRDRHYEQYF
TRBV10-3	NA	NA	TRBJ1-2	TGTGCCATCCGACGGGGGGCTCGAGCTAACTATGGCTACACCTTC	CAIRRGARANYGYTF
TRBV7-9	NA	NA	TRBJ2-2	TGTGCCAGCGGCTTAGGAGGAGCCGGGGAGCTGTTTTTT	CASGLGGAGELFF
TRBV11-2	TRBD2	NA	TRBJ2-1	TGTGCCAGCAGCTCCCCCTCCGGGGGGGCTTGGAATGAGCAGTTCTTC	CASSSPSGGAWNEQFF
TRBV4-2	NA	NA	TRBJ2-2	TGTGCCAGCAGCCAAGATCTTTGGTCCCACACCGGGGAGCTGTTTTTT	CASSQDLWSHTGELFF
TRBV6-1	TRBD2	many	TRBJ2-7	TGTGCCAGCAGTGAAGCAGGCGGGGGGGCCCCTTACGAGCAGTACTTC	CASSEAGGGAPYEQYF
TRBV20-1	NA	once	TRBJ2-2	TGCAGTGCTAGACCTCCAACAGCGTTTGTGCTGTTTTTT	CSARPPTAFVLFF
TRBV12-3/TRBV12-4	TRBD1	NA	TRBJ1-2	TGTGCCAGCAGGACAGGGGGCCTGTATGGCTACACCTTC	CASRTGGLYGYTF
TRBV7-3	TRBD2	once	TRBJ2-1	TGTGCCAGCAGCCAGCGACTAGCGTCCTACAATGAGCAGTTCTTC	CASSQRLASYNEQFF
TRBV20-1	NA	NA	TRBJ2-7	TGCAGTGCTTTTGGACACCGGAGCTCCTACGAGCAGTACTTC	CSAFGHRSSYEQYF
TRBV4-3	TRBD1	few	TRBJ1-5	TGCGCCAGCAGCCAAGGAGGAGGGGGCAGGTTTGAGCCCCAGCATTTT	CASSQGGGGRFEPQHF
TRBV11-1	TRBD2	NA	TRBJ2-3	TGTGCCAGCAGGCTCACTAGCGGGGTACGAGATACGCAGTATTTT	CASRLTSGVRDTQYF
TRBV7-9	NA	few	TRBJ2-2	TGTGCCAGCAGCTTTAATGCGAACACCGGGGAGCTGTTTTTT	CASSFNANTGELFF
TRBV3-1	TRBD2	few	TRBJ2-7	TGTGCCAGCAGCCAAGATCTTGGGAGGGGCTCCTACGAGCAGTACTTC	CASSQDLGRGSYEQYF
TRBV10-3	NA	few	TRBJ2-7	TGTGCCATCAGTGAGCCCGGTCGGAGTGCCTACGAGCAGTACTTC	CAISEPGRSAYEQYF